What follows are 23 T cell receptor beta chains derived from one specimen sequenced in a study of cytomegalovirus exposure and HLA in healthy donors. Sequencing was performed with immunoSEQ multiplex PCR; in TCRdb, only in-frame clones are kept and a portion is missing. The profile shows almost 75,000 clones, around four fifths of them singletons. Sequencing was carried out using PBMCs. Every receptor here comes from a man younger than 45 in good health and CMV-seronegative.

The chain is built from TRBV18 and TRBJ2-2; 8 nucleotides line up with TRBD2. V shed 5 bases, J shed 6 bases, and the junction held 5 bases outside the gene matches. CDR1 and CDR2 from the germline V gene are KGHSH and LQKENI. The CDR3 loop spans 14 amino acids. Here the CDR3 DNA reads TGTGCCAGCTCAACGGGAGGGCCAGCCGGGGAGCTGTTTTTT. This codes for CASSTGGPAGELFF. Filled out from reference TRBV18 and TRBJ2-2, the complete variable domain reads NAGVMQNPRHLVRRRGQEARLRCSPMKGHSHVYWYRQLPEEGLKFMVYLQKENIIDESGMPKERFSAEFPKEGPSILRIQQVVRGDSAAYFCASSTGGPAGELFFGEGSRLTVL.

The genes are TRBV30 and TRBJ1-2, with 10 bases identical to TRBD1. V lost 3 bases, J lost 4 bases, and 8 bases stayed unmatched. The germline gives CDR1 GTSNPN, CDR2 SVGIG (reference sequence). This CDR3 comprises 15 residues. The CDR3 DNA reads as TGTGCCTGGAGGTATACCGGGACAGGGGTCTATGGCTACACCTTC. Residues: CAWRYTGTGVYGYTF.

The rearrangement joins TRBV27 to TRBJ2-7, with 7 bases identical to TRBD2. Germline-derived CDR1 and CDR2 are MNHEY and SMNVEV (reference sequence). CDR3 length: 18 residues. The trim removed 4 bases at V and 7 bases at J, leaving 22 bases unmatched. CDR3 DNA: TGTGCCAGCAGTTCCCCTTATAGCGGAGGAAGGCCCGGGGGGGAGCAGTACGTC. It translates to CASSSPYSGGRPGGEQYV.

This rearrangement joins TRBV2 to TRBJ2-4; D might be TRBD2 (6 bases). The ends were cut back, 3 bases at V and 9 bases at J, with 12 bases in the middle. CDR1 SNHLY and CDR2 FYNNEI come from the germline V gene. This CDR3 has 13 residues. The CDR3 spells CASSEEGLVIQYF. The CDR3 DNA sequence: TGTGCCAGCAGTGAGGAGGGACTTGTCATTCAGTACTTC.

This clone was picked up many times. The J gene is TRBJ2-7, the V gene TRBV10-3; D might be TRBD2 (6 bases). Per the germline V gene, CDR1 is ENHRY and CDR2 is SYGVKD. This CDR3 comprises 12 residues. V shed 4 bases and J shed 3 bases, with 7 bases lying between them. In nucleotides, the CDR3 is TGTGCCATCAGTGGACTAGACTACGAGCAGTACTTC. Encoded protein: CAISGLDYEQYF.

This chain uses TRBV28 with TRBJ2-3; 10 nucleotides match TRBD1. Germline loops: CDR1 MDHEN, CDR2 SYDVKM. The V segment lost 4 bases and the J segment 1 base; nucleotides outside the gene matches: 2. The CDR3 has 15 amino acids. This CDR3 is CASSYGQGGTDTQYF. The CDR3 nucleotides are TGTGCCAGCAGTTACGGACAGGGGGGCACAGATACGCAGTATTTT.

The chain carries TRBV7-8 and TRBJ2-1, with a possible D match to TRBD1 (6 bases). The CDR3 totals 15 residues. Trimming removed 5 bases at V and 5 bases at J, with 16 bases between. Germline CDR1 and CDR2: SGHVS and FQNEAQ. CDR3 in amino acids: CASSPKDSGHNEQFF. In nucleotides, the CDR3 is TGTGCCAGCAGCCCAAAGGACAGCGGTCACAATGAGCAGTTCTTC.

This chain uses TRBV27 with TRBJ1-6, with 8 bases lining up with TRBD1. The germline V gene encodes CDR1 MNHEY and CDR2 SMNVEV (reference sequence). The CDR3 totals 20 residues. The V segment lost 3 bases and the J segment 9 bases; nucleotides outside the gene matches: 22. CDR3: CASSFLTLNSDTGGLSPLHF. The DNA of the CDR3 is TGTGCCAGCAGTTTTTTGACCCTCAACTCAGACACAGGGGGGCTTTCACCCCTCCACTTT.

The chain joins TRBV5-1 to TRBJ2-2; the match to TRBD1 covers 10 bases. The CDR3 has 16 amino acids. With 4 bases clipped from V and 4 bases from J, the junction kept 7 bases outside the gene matches. CDR1 is SGHRS, CDR2 YFSETQ, per germline. CDR3 sequence: CASSPGDRGVTGELFF. The CDR3 nucleotides read TGCGCCAGCAGCCCCGGGGACAGGGGTGTCACCGGGGAGCTGTTTTTT.

The chain recombines TRBV25-1 with TRBJ1-3; TRBD1 might be the D (5 bases). Germline loops: CDR1 MGHDK, CDR2 SYGVNS. V dropped 5 bases and J dropped 2 bases, with 19 bases sitting between them. The CDR3 is made up of 17 amino acids. CDR3 amino acids: CASSRGGIERTGNTIYF. For the CDR3, the DNA is TGTGCCAGCAGTAGGGGCGGGATCGAAAGAACTGGAAACACCATATATTTT.

The rearrangement joins TRBV11-1 to TRBJ1-5; 7 bases map to TRBD1. Germline V lookup: CDR1 SGHAT, CDR2 FQDESV (reference sequence). V shed 5 bases and J 1 base; nucleotides not matched to a gene: 5. The CDR3 consists of 15 residues. CDR3 loop: CASSPGTASNQPQHF. DNA for the CDR3: TGTGCCAGCAGCCCCGGGACAGCAAGCAATCAGCCCCAGCATTTT.

The rearrangement uses TRBV7-2 and TRBJ2-1; 8 bases are shared with TRBD2. CDR1 and CDR2 (germline): SGHTA, FQGNSA. Trimming cost V 5 bases and J 5 bases; bases outside gene matches: 8. The length of the CDR3 is 15 residues. DNA for the CDR3: TGTGCCAGCAGCGTCTGGGGCGGGGGGAACAATGAGCAGTTCTTC. Translation: CASSVWGGGNNEQFF.

The rearrangement joins TRBV19 to TRBJ1-2; D gene unclear. CDR3 length: 12 residues. Germline V gives CDR1 LNHDA, CDR2 SQIVND (reference sequence). Between the trimmed V and J ends, which lost 7 bases and 4 bases, there was a span of 10 bases. DNA of the CDR3: TGTGCCAGTAAGGCGGGGTTCTATGGCTACACCTTC. Amino acids: CASKAGFYGYTF.

The V call is TRBV18, the J call TRBJ2-7, with 7 positions matching TRBD1. The CDR3 contains 13 residues. The germline gives CDR1 KGHSH, CDR2 LQKENI. Germline trimming cut 3 bases from V and 6 bases from J; bases unmatched to any gene: 5. The CDR3 DNA reads as TGTGCCAGCTCACCGACAGGGACGGGCGAGCAGTACTTC. The encoded protein is CASSPTGTGEQYF.

The rearrangement joins TRBV7-2 to TRBJ2-2, with 9 positions matching TRBD1. This CDR3 region has 15 residues. With V trimmed by 3 bases and J by 4 bases, 3 bases remained unmatched. CDR1 SGHTA and CDR2 FQGNSA come from the germline V gene. The CDR3 sequence: CASSFRDRVTGELFF. Written as DNA, the CDR3 is TGTGCCAGCAGCTTCCGGGACAGGGTCACCGGGGAGCTGTTTTTT.

The rearrangement links TRBV19 to TRBJ2-3; D is unresolved. The length of the CDR3 is 17 residues. Deletions cut 3 bases from V and 4 bases from J, with 20 bases between. Germline-derived CDR1 and CDR2 are LNHDA and SQIVND (reference sequence). CDR3 sequence: CASSMARGGYLPDTQYF. CDR3 DNA sequence: TGTGCCAGTAGTATGGCCCGTGGCGGCTACCTCCCAGATACGCAGTATTTT.

J is TRBJ2-2 and V is TRBV19, with 12 positions matching TRBD2. Germline V gives CDR1 LNHDA, CDR2 SQIVND (reference sequence). V lost 10 bases, J lost 4 bases, and 10 bases stayed unmatched. CDR3 size: 16 residues. The CDR3 DNA sequence: TGTGCCACAAGGACTAGCGGGATAGAGATCACCGGGGAGCTGTTTTTT. Translating gives CATRTSGIEITGELFF. Supplemented by reference TRBV19 and TRBJ2-2, the full variable domain reads DGGITQSPKYLFRKEGQNVTLSCEQNLNHDAMYWYRQDPGQGLRLIYYSQIVNDFQKGDIAEGYSVSREKKESFPLTVTSAQKNPTAFYLCATRTSGIEITGELFFGEGSRLTVL.

This clone came up a few times. The CDR3 DNA follows: TGTGCCAGCAGCCCGATCGGGAGGAACTATGGCTACACCTTC. Translation gives CASSPIGRNYGYTF. The chain combines TRBV6-5 with TRBJ1-2; D remains ambiguous. Trimming took off 6 bases at V and 2 bases at J, with 13 bases between the two ends. The germline CDR1 and CDR2 sequences are MNHEY and SVGAGI. The CDR3 consists of 14 residues.

V gene TRBV10-3 combines with J gene TRBJ2-7; TRBD2 aligns across 10 bases. V was pared by 6 bases and J by 3 bases, with 20 bases of the junction left unmatched. The V gene's germline CDR1 is ENHRY and CDR2 SYGVKD. The CDR3 has 19 residues. CDR3: CAISGGGLATSEGDYEQYF. CDR3 in DNA: TGTGCCATCAGCGGGGGGGGACTAGCGACCTCCGAGGGCGACTACGAGCAGTACTTC.

This chain joins TRBV5-4 and TRBJ2-3; the D gene is possibly TRBD1 (5 bases). The germline V gene encodes CDR1 SGHNT and CDR2 YYREEE (reference sequence). V lost 4 bases, J lost 6 bases, and 15 bases lay in between. This CDR3 is 14 amino acids long. Here the CDR3 reads CASSPDTNGDTQYF. The CDR3 region has the DNA TGTGCCAGCAGCCCGGACACAAACGGGGATACGCAGTATTTT.

The chain couples TRBV5-1 to TRBJ2-5, with 12 positions matching TRBD2. V lost 4 bases and J lost 2; bases outside the gene matches: 12. The CDR3 is made up of 18 amino acids. Germline V gene lookup returns CDR1 SGHRS and CDR2 YFSETQ. This CDR3 is CASSPEASGRARQETQYF. DNA for the CDR3: TGCGCCAGCAGCCCTGAGGCTAGCGGGAGGGCTAGACAAGAGACCCAGTACTTC.

V gene TRBV14 combines with J gene TRBJ1-3; D unresolved. There are 15 residues in the CDR3. From germline, CDR1 is SGHDN and CDR2 FVKESK. Between the trimmed V and J ends, which lost 0 bases and 3 bases, there was a span of 9 bases. CDR3 sequence: CASSQEKADGNTIYF. The CDR3 DNA is TGTGCCAGCAGCCAAGAAAAGGCGGATGGAAACACCATATATTTT.

CDR3 sequence reads: CASSPGGVGRPNYGYTF. CDR3 nucleotide sequence: TGTGCCAGCAGCCCAGGGGGCGTTGGGCGGCCTAACTATGGCTACACCTTC. The V call is TRBV7-9, the J call TRBJ1-2; 8 bases are a match to TRBD1. The CDR3 is 17 residues long. Per the germline V gene, CDR1 is SEHNR and CDR2 is FQNEAQ (reference sequence). V dropped 5 bases and J dropped 0; count of bases not matched to a gene: 11.